This T cell receptor beta chain was identified during a study of OX40 agonist ivuxolimab in advanced cancers. On the study more broadly: Melanoma, hepatocellular carcinoma, head and neck or renal cell cancer occurred in dose-escalation patients. Eligibility rules accepted prior anti-PD-1, anti-PD-L1 or anti-CTLA-4 therapy, and over 30% had some.

The CDR3 is made up of 13 amino acids. Trimming pared 0 bases from V and 8 bases from J, leaving 8 bases between. Germline CDR1 and CDR2: SGHNT and YYREEE (reference sequence). The repertoire was sequenced with immunoSEQ multiplex PCR; TCRdb's copy has only in-frame clones and lacks some. The table records roughly 86,000 clones, approximately 90% of them present only once. The starting material was CD4+ or CD8+ T cells sorted from blood, obtained in a trial of the OX40 agonist ivuxolimab. The rearrangement uses TRBV5-4 and TRBJ1-4; TRBD1 is a possible D gene (5 bases). This sequence was found in an adult with an advanced solid tumor such as melanoma, head and neck, liver or kidney cancer. The CDR3 sequence is CASSLAGDEKLFF. CDR3 in DNA: TGTGCCAGCAGCTTGGCTGGGGACGAAAAACTGTTTTTT.